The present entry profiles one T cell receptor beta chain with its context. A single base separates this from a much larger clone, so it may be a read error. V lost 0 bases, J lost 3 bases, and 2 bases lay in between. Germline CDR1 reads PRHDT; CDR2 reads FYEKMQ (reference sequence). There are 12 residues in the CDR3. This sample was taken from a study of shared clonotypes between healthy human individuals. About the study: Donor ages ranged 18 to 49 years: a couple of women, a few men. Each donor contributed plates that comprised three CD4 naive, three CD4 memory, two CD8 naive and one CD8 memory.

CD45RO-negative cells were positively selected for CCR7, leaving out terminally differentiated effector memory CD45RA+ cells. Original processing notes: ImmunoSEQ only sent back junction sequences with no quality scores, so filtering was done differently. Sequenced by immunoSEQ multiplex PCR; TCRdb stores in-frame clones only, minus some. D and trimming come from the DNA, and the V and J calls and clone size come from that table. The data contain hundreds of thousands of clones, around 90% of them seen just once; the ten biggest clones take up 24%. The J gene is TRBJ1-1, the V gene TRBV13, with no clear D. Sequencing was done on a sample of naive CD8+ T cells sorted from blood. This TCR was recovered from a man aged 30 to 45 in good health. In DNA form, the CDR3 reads TGTGCCAGCAGCTTAGGGGACACTGAAGCTTTCTTT. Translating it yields CASSLGDTEAFF.